Below, 28 T cell receptor beta chains from the same sample are listed, as sequenced in a study of CD8+ T cells in alopecia areata. Sequencing templates came from extracted RNA that was reverse transcribed into cDNA. Generated by immunoSEQ multiplex PCR, the TCRdb table keeps only in-frame clones and is missing some. The repertoire has about 190,000 clones, roughly 60% of them found once; the top ten carry approximately 1%. Specified treatment: oral pan-JAK inhibitor, 5-10 mg twice daily. Sequenced here: CD4+ T cells sorted from blood, sampled at week 24, from a patient treated with tofacitinib. These receptors all come from a human donor with alopecia areata.

The chain combines TRBV19 with TRBJ1-6; a weak D match, TRBD1 (5 bases). The germline gives CDR1 LNHDA, CDR2 SQIVND (reference sequence). Between the trimmed V and J ends, which lost 7 bases and 0 bases, there was a span of 7 bases. There are 14 residues in the CDR3. For the CDR3, the DNA is TGTGCCAGTACAGGGAGCTCCTATAATTCACCCCTCCACTTT. This codes for CASTGSSYNSPLHF.

The sample holds a few counts of this clone. The chain couples TRBV6-5 to TRBJ2-7; a possible D gene is TRBD2 (5 bases). This CDR3 is 15 amino acids long. The ends were cut back, 3 bases at V and 2 bases at J, with 14 bases in the middle. Germline loops: CDR1 MNHEY, CDR2 SVGAGI. CDR3 sequence (DNA): TGTGCCAGCAGTTATGGGATGGCCGGGACCTACGAGCAGTACTTC. Amino acid sequence: CASSYGMAGTYEQYF.

This clone appeared once. The chain is built from TRBV6-6 and TRBJ1-2; possibly TRBD1 for D (5 bases). This CDR3 is 16 amino acids long. V was cut by 2 bases and J by 8 bases, with 21 bases left in between. Germline values: CDR1 MNHNY, CDR2 SVGAGI (reference sequence). This CDR3 reads CASSYGGLGQGGGYTF. For the CDR3, the DNA is TGTGCCAGCAGTTACGGAGGGTTGGGGCAGGGAGGCGGCTACACCTTC.

The rearrangement joins TRBV6-1 to TRBJ1-2; 9 nucleotides line up with TRBD1. Germline-derived CDR1 and CDR2 are MNHNS and SASEGT. CDR3 length equals 15 residues. Unmatched junction bases numbered 8, after V lost 2 bases and J lost 7 bases. The CDR3 sequence is CASSEPSGQGGGYTF. The CDR3 bases are TGTGCCAGCAGTGAACCTTCGGGACAGGGAGGTGGCTACACCTTC.

This clone was detected once. This chain uses TRBV15 with TRBJ2-5; D possibly corresponds to TRBD1 (6 bases). The V end was cut by 2 bases, the J end by 3 bases, with 19 bases between. The germline CDR1 and CDR2 sequences are LNHNV and YYDKDF (reference sequence). The CDR3 covers 17 residues. CDR3 bases: TGTGCCACCAGCAGACCTACAGGGTCCGCGGGCAAAGAGACCCAGTACTTC. This encodes CATSRPTGSAGKETQYF.

J is TRBJ2-1 and V is TRBV14; D tentatively fits TRBD1 or TRBD2 (5 bases each). The CDR3 runs 14 residues. Germline CDR1 and CDR2: SGHDN and FVKESK. V lost 2 bases, J lost 5 bases, and 10 bases lay in between. CDR3 loop: CASSQPGRNNEQFF. DNA of the CDR3: TGTGCCAGCAGCCAACCGGGACGAAACAATGAGCAGTTCTTC. The full variable domain, in which reference TRBV14 and TRBJ2-1 provide the parts outside the CDR3, is EAGVTQFPSHSVIEKGQTVTLRCDPISGHDNLYWYRRVMGKEIKFLLHFVKESKQDESGMPNNRFLAERTGGTYSTLKVQPAELEDSGVYFCASSQPGRNNEQFFGPGTRLTVL.

CDR3 DNA: TGTGCCAGCAGCTTGGACCCGGACAGGGGAGAGACCCAGTACTTC. This sequence encodes CASSLDPDRGETQYF. The chain combines TRBV5-4 with TRBJ2-5; 9 nucleotides agree with TRBD1. The germline V gene encodes CDR1 SGHNT and CDR2 YYREEE (reference sequence). CDR3 length equals 15 residues. Trimming removed 0 bases from V and 4 bases from J; junction bases left unmatched: 4. Full variable domain (outside the CDR3, taken from reference TRBV5-4 and TRBJ2-5): ETGVTQSPTHLIKTRGQQVTLRCSSQSGHNTVSWYQQALGQGPQFIFQYYREEENGRGNFPPRFSGLQFPNYSSELNVNALELDDSALYLCASSLDPDRGETQYFGPGTRLLVL.

A single count supports this clone. This chain uses TRBV2 with TRBJ1-2, with 8 bases aligning to TRBD1. V shed 0 bases, J shed 7 bases, and the junction held 7 bases outside the gene matches. CDR3 length equals 15 residues. CDR1 is SNHLY and CDR2 is FYNNEI in the germline V gene. The CDR3 spells CASSEARITGGGYTF. The DNA of the CDR3 is TGTGCCAGCAGTGAAGCACGCATCACAGGGGGTGGCTACACCTTC.

This clone was counted between two and nine times. This sequence joins TRBV4-3 and TRBJ2-2; 11 bases are a match to TRBD1. Trimming cost V 4 bases and J 7 bases; bases outside gene matches: 8. CDR1 LGHNA and CDR2 YSLEER come from the germline V gene. The CDR3 is 16 amino acids. In nucleotides, the CDR3 is TGCGCCAGCAGCCGAACCGGGACAGGGGGTATCGGGGAGCTGTTTTTT. It is translated as CASSRTGTGGIGELFF.

The genes are TRBV7-9 and TRBJ2-3; tentative D call: TRBD2 (6 bases). Germline loops: CDR1 SEHNR, CDR2 FQNEAQ (reference sequence). Trimming cost V 5 bases and J 5 bases, with 8 bases left between them. This CDR3 region has 12 residues. CDR3 protein: CASSRTKDTQYF. The CDR3, as DNA: TGTGCCAGCAGCCGGACTAAAGATACGCAGTATTTT.

The V and J genes are TRBV15 and TRBJ2-7, with TRBD1 matching over 9 bases. The CDR3 loop spans 15 amino acids. CDR1 is LNHNV and CDR2 is YYDKDF in the germline V gene (reference sequence). J gave up 5 bases and V 3 bases, and 8 bases lay outside the gene matches. CDR3 bases: TGTGCCACCAGCAGGGATCGACAGGGGGTCCACGAGCAGTACTTC. This encodes CATSRDRQGVHEQYF.

This clone was observed a few times. The genes are TRBV9 and TRBJ2-3, with 7 bases that match TRBD2. CDR1 is SGDLS, CDR2 YYNGEE, per germline. This CDR3 is built from 17 residues. Unmatched junction bases numbered 14, after V lost 0 bases and J lost 7 bases. CDR3 protein: CASSVDAAAGVLNTQYF. DNA for the CDR3: TGTGCCAGCAGCGTAGATGCTGCGGCGGGGGTTCTGAATACGCAGTATTTT.

V usage is TRBV7-9 and J usage is TRBJ2-5; weak D call: TRBD2 (6 bases). CDR3 length: 14 amino acids. The V end lost 5 bases, the J end lost 2 bases, and 12 bases lay between the germline ends. CDR1 and CDR2 (germline): SEHNR, FQNEAQ (reference sequence). The CDR3 region is CASSKAGLQETQYF. CDR3 coding DNA: TGTGCCAGCAGCAAGGCGGGACTTCAAGAGACCCAGTACTTC.

Points on this clone: The identical CDR3 is also encoded by other nucleotide sequences in the sample. The V gene is TRBV2, the J gene TRBJ1-5; unclear D gene. Per the germline V gene, CDR1 is SNHLY and CDR2 is FYNNEI. CDR3 length equals 13 residues. Trimming took 3 bases from V and 4 from J, leaving 7 bases between them. The CDR3 loop reads CASSEEGNQPQHF. The DNA for the CDR3 is TGTGCCAGCAGTGAGGAAGGGAATCAGCCCCAGCATTTT.

V and J are TRBV11-2 and TRBJ2-4, with a possible D match to TRBD2 (5 bases). V gave up 5 bases and J gave up 0 bases, with 14 bases separating them. Germline values: CDR1 SGHAT, CDR2 FQNNGV. The CDR3 contains 16 residues. This CDR3 reads CASSPPRELAKNIQYF. In DNA, the CDR3 is TGTGCCAGCAGCCCACCTAGGGAGTTAGCCAAAAACATTCAGTACTTC. Variable domain in full (rest from reference TRBV11-2 and TRBJ2-4): EAGVAQSPRYKIIEKRQSVAFWCNPISGHATLYWYQQILGQGPKLLIQFQNNGVVDDSQLPKDRFSAERLKGVDSTLKIQPAKLEDSAVYLCASSPPRELAKNIQYFGAGTRLSVL.

The rearrangement uses TRBV27 and TRBJ2-6; tentative D call: TRBD2 (6 bases). The CDR3 spans 18 residues. Deletions cut 1 base from V and 4 bases from J, with 17 bases between. Germline CDR1 MNHEY, CDR2 SMNVEV (reference sequence). The DNA for the CDR3 is TGTGCCAGCAGTTTATTGGGGGAGGCTAGCAGAGGGGCCAACGTCCTGACTTTC. This sequence encodes CASSLLGEASRGANVLTF. Full variable domain (missing parts from reference TRBV27 and TRBJ2-6): EAQVTQNPRYLITVTGKKLTVTCSQNMNHEYMSWYRQDPGLGLRQIYYSMNVEVTDKGDVPEGYKVSRKEKRNFPLILESPSPNQTSLYFCASSLLGEASRGANVLTFGAGSRLTVL.

CDR3 coding DNA: TGTGCCAGCAGTGAATGGGGGGGTCTCGGTGGCTACACCTTC. Translation gives CASSEWGGLGGYTF. V is TRBV25-1 and J is TRBJ1-2; weak D call: TRBD1 (5 bases). Per the germline V gene, CDR1 is MGHDK and CDR2 is SYGVNS. The ends were cut back, 1 base at V and 7 bases at J, with 13 bases in the middle. The CDR3 contains 14 residues.

The rearrangement links TRBV9 to TRBJ1-5; tentative D call: TRBD1 (5 bases). V was trimmed by 0 bases and J by 3 bases, leaving 10 bases between them. CDR1 and CDR2 (germline): SGDLS, YYNGEE. The CDR3 extends over 15 amino acids. The CDR3 region is CASSVVRGINQPQHF. CDR3 nucleotides: TGTGCCAGCAGCGTAGTTAGGGGAATCAATCAGCCCCAGCATTTT.

In the case of this clone: Additional DNA sequences in this sample encode the identical CDR3. This chain connects TRBV5-1 to TRBJ2-7; no clear D. The length of the CDR3 is 12 residues. Germline values: CDR1 SGHRS, CDR2 YFSETQ. V lost 0 bases and J lost 4, with 5 bases in between. The CDR3 sequence: CASSLEGYEQYF. In DNA form, the CDR3 reads TGCGCCAGCAGCTTGGAAGGGTACGAGCAGTACTTC.

The chain combines TRBV30 with TRBJ2-1, with TRBD2 identical over 11 bases. V was clipped by 1 base and J by 6 bases; unmatched bases: 8. The CDR3 is 16 amino acids. Germline CDR1 and CDR2: GTSNPN and SVGIG (reference sequence). The CDR3 reads CAWSGISGGVINEQFF. CDR3 sequence (DNA): TGTGCCTGGAGTGGAATTAGCGGGGGGGTCATCAATGAGCAGTTCTTC.

J is TRBJ2-5 and V is TRBV29-1, with 9 bases matching TRBD2. The CDR3 sequence is 13 residues long. Germline V lookup: CDR1 SQVTM, CDR2 ANQGSEA. The junction had 6 bases not matched to a gene; V was cut back by 5 bases and J by 5 bases. The CDR3 region is CSVRAGGLETQYF. CDR3 DNA: TGCAGCGTTCGGGCGGGGGGGCTGGAGACCCAGTACTTC.

This clone was observed many times. The J gene is TRBJ2-7, the V gene TRBV7-9, with unresolved D. This CDR3 contains 12 residues. Trimming removed 8 bases from V and 1 base from J, with 9 bases in between. The germline CDR1 and CDR2 sequences are SEHNR and FQNEAQ (reference sequence). In DNA, the CDR3 is TGTGCCAGCTCTCTAAGTTCCTACGAGCAGTACTTC. Translation gives CASSLSSYEQYF.

This clone was seen a handful of times. The rearrangement joins TRBV7-8 to TRBJ2-7; tentative D call: TRBD2 (5 bases). Trimming took off 5 bases at V and 2 bases at J, with 13 bases between the two ends. From germline, CDR1 is SGHVS and CDR2 FQNEAQ. The CDR3 length is 14 residues. DNA for the CDR3: TGTGCCAGCAGCCCAATCGGAGGCCCCTACGAGCAGTACTTC. Translated, it gives CASSPIGGPYEQYF. Based on the CDR3 plus reference TRBV7-8 and TRBJ2-7, the full variable domain is GAGVSQSPRYKVAKRGQDVALRCDPISGHVSLFWYQQALGQGPEFLTYFQNEAQLDKSGLPSDRFFAERPEGSVSTLKIQRTQQEDSAVYLCASSPIGGPYEQYFGPGTRLTVT.

This chain uses TRBV19 with TRBJ2-1; 9 positions match TRBD2. J lost 5 bases, V lost 5 bases, and 4 bases had no gene match. The length of the CDR3 is 14 residues. Germline values: CDR1 LNHDA, CDR2 SQIVND (reference sequence). The CDR3 region has the DNA TGTGCCAGTAGTTCGGCGGGGGGGCACAATGAGCAGTTCTTC. Its translation is CASSSAGGHNEQFF.

The chain carries TRBV18 and TRBJ2-7; 10 nucleotides agree with TRBD2. The CDR3 spans 15 residues. The germline V gene has CDR1 KGHSH and CDR2 LQKENI. J was trimmed by 7 bases and V by 9 bases; bases with no gene match: 15. Written as DNA, the CDR3 is TGTGCCAGTCGCCCTTCTAGCGGGGGTCGGCAAGAGCAGTACTTC. As protein: CASRPSSGGRQEQYF.

This clone was observed a handful of times. CDR3 loop: CAISQRGAPTGEQYF. Here the CDR3 DNA reads TGTGCCATCAGTCAGAGAGGGGCCCCGACAGGTGAGCAGTACTTC. The genes are TRBV10-3 and TRBJ2-7; TRBD1 is a possible D gene (6 bases). Trimming cost V 5 bases and J 7 bases, with 21 bases left between them. This CDR3 region has 15 residues. CDR1 is ENHRY and CDR2 is SYGVKD in the germline V gene.

CDR3 DNA: TGTGCCAGCACCCAGCGGAGCTACAATGAGCAGTTCTTC. Translated, it gives CASTQRSYNEQFF. The V call is TRBV6-6, the J call TRBJ2-1; a possible D gene is TRBD2 (5 bases). The V end lost 7 bases, the J end lost 3 bases, and 10 bases lay between the germline ends. This CDR3 contains 13 residues. Looked up from germline, CDR1 is MNHNY and CDR2 is SVGAGI (reference sequence).

This clone appeared a few times. The chain links TRBV7-2 to TRBJ2-2; tentatively, D is TRBD1 or TRBD2 (6 bases each). Looked up from germline, CDR1 is SGHTA and CDR2 is FQGNSA. The CDR3 consists of 15 residues. The ends were cut back, 6 bases at V and 4 bases at J, with 15 bases in the middle. The CDR3, as DNA: TGTGCCAGCAGTTTTTTAGGGGGAGGCACCGGGGAGCTGTTTTTT. Amino acids: CASSFLGGGTGELFF.